The sequence of this T cell receptor (beta chain) was determined in a study of blood T cell repertoires in COVID-19. Study background: Acute and convalescent COVID-19 specimens originated in the United States, Italy and Spain. PBMCs, B-cell-depleted T cells, or T cells provided the cDNA or gDNA that made up the material.

CDR1 is KGHSH and CDR2 is LQKENI in the germline V gene. The length of the CDR3 is 14 residues. V shed 5 bases and J shed 0 bases, with 10 bases lying between them. The table came from immunoSEQ multiplex PCR; TCRdb's copy has only in-frame clones and leaves some out. The table has about 120,000 clones, about 86% seen once; the top ten hold around 0.81%. The rearrangement uses TRBV18 and TRBJ1-1; D unresolved. The sequenced sample consisted of peripheral blood. This receptor was taken from a woman in her forties or fifties with active or convalescent COVID-19. CDR3 protein: CASSMSEMNTEAFF. As DNA, the CDR3 is TGTGCCAGCTCAATGTCAGAAATGAACACTGAAGCTTTCTTT.